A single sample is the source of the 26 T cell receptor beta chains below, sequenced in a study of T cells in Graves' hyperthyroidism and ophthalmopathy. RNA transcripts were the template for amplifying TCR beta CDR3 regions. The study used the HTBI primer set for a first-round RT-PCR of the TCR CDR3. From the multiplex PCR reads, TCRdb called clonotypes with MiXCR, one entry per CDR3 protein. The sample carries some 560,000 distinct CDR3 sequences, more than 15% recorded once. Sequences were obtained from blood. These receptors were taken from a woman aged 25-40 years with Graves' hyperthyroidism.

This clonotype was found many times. This chain's CDR3 is CASSSRTGVSYEQYF. The CDR3 DNA reads as TGTGCCAGCAGCTCCCGGACAGGGGTGTCCTACGAGCAGTACTTC. The gene calls are TRBV7-2 and TRBJ2-7; 9 bases align to TRBD1. The CDR3 contains 15 residues. Germline assignment: CDR1 SGHTA and CDR2 FQGNSA. J was trimmed by 1 base and V by 4 bases; bases with no gene match: 5.

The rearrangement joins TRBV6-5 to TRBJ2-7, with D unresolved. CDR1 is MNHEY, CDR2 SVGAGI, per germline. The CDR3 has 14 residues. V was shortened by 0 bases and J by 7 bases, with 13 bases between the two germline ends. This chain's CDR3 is CASSYSHPSVEQYF. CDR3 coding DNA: TGTGCCAGCAGTTACTCTCACCCGAGCGTGGAGCAGTACTTC.

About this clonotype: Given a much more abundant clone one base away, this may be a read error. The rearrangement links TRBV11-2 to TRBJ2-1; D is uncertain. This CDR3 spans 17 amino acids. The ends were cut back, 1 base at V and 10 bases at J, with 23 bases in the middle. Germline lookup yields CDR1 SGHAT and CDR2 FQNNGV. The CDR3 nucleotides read TGTGCCAGCAGCTTAGGGGTACGGCAGATGAACTCCTACGAGCAGTTCTTC. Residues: CASSLGVRQMNSYEQFF.

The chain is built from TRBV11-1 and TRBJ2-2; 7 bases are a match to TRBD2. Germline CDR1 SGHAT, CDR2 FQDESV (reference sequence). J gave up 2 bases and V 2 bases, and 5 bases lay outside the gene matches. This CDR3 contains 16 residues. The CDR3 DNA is TGTGCCAGCAGCTTATGGGGGGGTGAAAACACCGGGGAGCTGTTTTTT. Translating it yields CASSLWGGENTGELFF.

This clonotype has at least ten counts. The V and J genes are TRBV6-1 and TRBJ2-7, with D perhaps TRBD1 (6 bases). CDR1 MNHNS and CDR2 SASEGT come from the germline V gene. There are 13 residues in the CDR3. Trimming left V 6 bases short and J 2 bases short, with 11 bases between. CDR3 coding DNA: TGTGCCAGCAGGGGGGCCGGGACCTACGAGCAGTACTTC. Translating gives CASRGAGTYEQYF.

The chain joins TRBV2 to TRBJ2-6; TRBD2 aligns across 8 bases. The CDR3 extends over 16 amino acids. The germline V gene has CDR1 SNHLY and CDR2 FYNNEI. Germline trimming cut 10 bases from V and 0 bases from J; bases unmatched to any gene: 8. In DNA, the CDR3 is TGTGCCACCAAACGGGGGGGGCCCTCTGGGGCCAACGTCCTGACTTTC. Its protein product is CATKRGGPSGANVLTF.

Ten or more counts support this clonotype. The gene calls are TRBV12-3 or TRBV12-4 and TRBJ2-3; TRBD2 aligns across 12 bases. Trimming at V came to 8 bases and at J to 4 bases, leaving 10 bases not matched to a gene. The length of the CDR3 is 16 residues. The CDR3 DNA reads TGTGCCAGCCGAAATCTAGCGGGAGGGCCGTCAGATACGCAGTATTTT. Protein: CASRNLAGGPSDTQYF.

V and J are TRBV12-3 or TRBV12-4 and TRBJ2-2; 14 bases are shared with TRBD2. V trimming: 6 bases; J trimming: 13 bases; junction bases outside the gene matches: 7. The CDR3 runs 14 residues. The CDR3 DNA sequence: TGTGCCAGCAGGCTGGGACTAGCGGGAGTCGGGCTGTTTTTT. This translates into CASRLGLAGVGLFF.

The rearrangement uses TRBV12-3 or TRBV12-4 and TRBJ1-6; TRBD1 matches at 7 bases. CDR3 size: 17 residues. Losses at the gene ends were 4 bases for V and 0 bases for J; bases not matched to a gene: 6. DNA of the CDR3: TGTGCCAGCAGTTCCGCCCGGGACAGCTCCTATAATTCACCCCTCCACTTT. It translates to CASSSARDSSYNSPLHF.

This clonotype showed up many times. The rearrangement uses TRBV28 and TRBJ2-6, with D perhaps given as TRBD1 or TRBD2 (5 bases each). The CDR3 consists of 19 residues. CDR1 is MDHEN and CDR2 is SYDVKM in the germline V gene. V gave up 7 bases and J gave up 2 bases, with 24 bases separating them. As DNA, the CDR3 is TGTGCCAGCAACGCATCCCGGGACGGAGGAAATACTGGGGCCAACGTCCTGACTTTC. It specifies CASNASRDGGNTGANVLTF.

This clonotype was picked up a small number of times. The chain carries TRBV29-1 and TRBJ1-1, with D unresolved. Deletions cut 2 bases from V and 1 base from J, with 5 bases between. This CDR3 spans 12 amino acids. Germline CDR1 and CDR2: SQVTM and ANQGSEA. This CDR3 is CSVETGNTEAFF. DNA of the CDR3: TGCAGCGTTGAAACCGGGAACACTGAAGCTTTCTTT.

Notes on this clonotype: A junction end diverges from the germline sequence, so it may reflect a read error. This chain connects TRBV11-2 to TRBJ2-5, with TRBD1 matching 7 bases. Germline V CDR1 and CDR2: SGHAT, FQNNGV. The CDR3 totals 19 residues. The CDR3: CASSLGVLGTVLLQEAQYF. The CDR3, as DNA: TGTGCCAGCAGCTTAGGAGTTTTGGGGACAGTGCTTTTGCAAGAGGCCCAGTACTTC.

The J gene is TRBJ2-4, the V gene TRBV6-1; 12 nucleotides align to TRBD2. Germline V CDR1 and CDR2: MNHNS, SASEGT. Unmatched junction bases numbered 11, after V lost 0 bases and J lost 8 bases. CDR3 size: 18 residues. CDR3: CASSEARRASGRADIQYF. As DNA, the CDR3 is TGTGCCAGCAGTGAAGCAAGACGGGCTAGCGGGAGGGCTGACATTCAGTACTTC.

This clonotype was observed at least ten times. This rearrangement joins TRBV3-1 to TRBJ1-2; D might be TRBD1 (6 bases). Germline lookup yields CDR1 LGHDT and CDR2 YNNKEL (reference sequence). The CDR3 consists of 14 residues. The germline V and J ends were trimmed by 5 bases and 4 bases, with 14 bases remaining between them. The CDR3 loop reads CASSSPDSAYGYTF. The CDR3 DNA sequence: TGTGCCAGCAGCTCCCCGGACAGCGCCTATGGCTACACCTTC.

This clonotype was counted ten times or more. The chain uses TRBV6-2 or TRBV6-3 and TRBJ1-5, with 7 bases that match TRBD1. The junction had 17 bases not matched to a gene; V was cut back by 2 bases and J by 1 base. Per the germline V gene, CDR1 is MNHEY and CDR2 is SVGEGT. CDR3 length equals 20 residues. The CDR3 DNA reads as TGTGCCAGCAGTTACAAGGAGGCTGGCAGGGGGGGAAACAGCAATCAGCCCCAGCATTTT. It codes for CASSYKEAGRGGNSNQPQHF.

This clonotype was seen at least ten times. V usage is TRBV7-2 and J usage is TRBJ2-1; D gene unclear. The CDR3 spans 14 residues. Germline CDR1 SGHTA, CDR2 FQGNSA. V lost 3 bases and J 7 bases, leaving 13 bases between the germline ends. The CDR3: CASSFTRKWNEQFF. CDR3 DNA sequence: TGTGCCAGCAGCTTCACACGTAAGTGGAATGAGCAGTTCTTC. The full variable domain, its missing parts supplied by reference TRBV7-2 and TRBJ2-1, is GAGVSQSPSNKVTEKGKDVELRCDPISGHTALYWYRQSLGQGLEFLIYFQGNSAPDKSGLPSDRFSAERTGGSVSTLTIQRTQQEDSAVYLCASSFTRKWNEQFFGPGTRLTVL.

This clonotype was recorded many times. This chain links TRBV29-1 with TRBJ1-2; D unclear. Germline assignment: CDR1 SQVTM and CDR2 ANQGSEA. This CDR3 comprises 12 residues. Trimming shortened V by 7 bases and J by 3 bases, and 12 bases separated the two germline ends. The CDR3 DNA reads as TGCAGCGCGGAAACGGGGTACTATGGCTACACCTTC. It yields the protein CSAETGYYGYTF.

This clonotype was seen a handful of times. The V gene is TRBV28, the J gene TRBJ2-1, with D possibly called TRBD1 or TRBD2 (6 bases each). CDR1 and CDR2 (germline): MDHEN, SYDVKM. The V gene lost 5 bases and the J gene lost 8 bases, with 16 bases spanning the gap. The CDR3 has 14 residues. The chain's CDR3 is CASSPRGRPDEQFF. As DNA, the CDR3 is TGTGCCAGCAGTCCCCGGGGGCGGCCCGATGAGCAGTTCTTC.

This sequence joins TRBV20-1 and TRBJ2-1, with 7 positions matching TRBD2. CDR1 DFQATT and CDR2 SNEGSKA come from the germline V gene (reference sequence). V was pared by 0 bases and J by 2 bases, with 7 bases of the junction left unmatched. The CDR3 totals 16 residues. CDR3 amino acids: CSARDGWGRAYNEQFF. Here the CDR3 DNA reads TGCAGTGCTAGAGATGGGTGGGGGAGGGCCTACAATGAGCAGTTCTTC.

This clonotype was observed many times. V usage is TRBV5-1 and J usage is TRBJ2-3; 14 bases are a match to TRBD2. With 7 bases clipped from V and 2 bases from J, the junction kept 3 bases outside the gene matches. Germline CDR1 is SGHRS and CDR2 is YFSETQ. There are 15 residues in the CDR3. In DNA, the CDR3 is TGCGCCAGCCAGGGACTAGCGGGAGCCACAGATACGCAGTATTTT. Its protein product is CASQGLAGATDTQYF.

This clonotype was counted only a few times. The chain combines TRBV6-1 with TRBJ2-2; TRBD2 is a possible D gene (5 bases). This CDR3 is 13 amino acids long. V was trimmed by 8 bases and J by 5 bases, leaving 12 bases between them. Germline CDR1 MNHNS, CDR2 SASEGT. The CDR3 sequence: CASGQRITGELFF. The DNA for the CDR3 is TGTGCCAGCGGGCAGCGGATAACCGGGGAGCTGTTTTTT.

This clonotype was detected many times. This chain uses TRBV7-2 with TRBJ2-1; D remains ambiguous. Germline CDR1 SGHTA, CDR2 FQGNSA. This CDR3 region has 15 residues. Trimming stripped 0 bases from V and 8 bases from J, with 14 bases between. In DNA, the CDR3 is TGTGCCAGCAGCTTAGCGGCCCACCGTGGTGATGAGCAGTTCTTC. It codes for CASSLAAHRGDEQFF.

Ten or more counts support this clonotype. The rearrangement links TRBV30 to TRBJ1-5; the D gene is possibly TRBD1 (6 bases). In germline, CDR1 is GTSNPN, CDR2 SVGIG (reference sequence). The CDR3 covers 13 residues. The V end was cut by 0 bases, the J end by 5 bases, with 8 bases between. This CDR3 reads CAWSVEGDQPQHF. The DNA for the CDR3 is TGTGCCTGGAGTGTAGAGGGGGATCAGCCCCAGCATTTT.

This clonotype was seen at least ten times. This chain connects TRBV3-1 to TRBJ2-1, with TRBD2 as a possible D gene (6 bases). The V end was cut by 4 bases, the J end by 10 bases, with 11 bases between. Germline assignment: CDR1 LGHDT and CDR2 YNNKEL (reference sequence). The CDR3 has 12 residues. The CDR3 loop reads CASSRRGMEQFF. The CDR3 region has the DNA TGTGCCAGCAGCCGCCGGGGGATGGAGCAGTTCTTC.

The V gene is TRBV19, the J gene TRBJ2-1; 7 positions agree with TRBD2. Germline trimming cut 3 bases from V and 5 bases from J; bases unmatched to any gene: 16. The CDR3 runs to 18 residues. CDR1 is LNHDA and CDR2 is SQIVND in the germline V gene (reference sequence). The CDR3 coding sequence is TGTGCCAGTAGTATCCTGGCTAGCGGAATATCACTAAACAATGAGCAGTTCTTC. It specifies CASSILASGISLNNEQFF.

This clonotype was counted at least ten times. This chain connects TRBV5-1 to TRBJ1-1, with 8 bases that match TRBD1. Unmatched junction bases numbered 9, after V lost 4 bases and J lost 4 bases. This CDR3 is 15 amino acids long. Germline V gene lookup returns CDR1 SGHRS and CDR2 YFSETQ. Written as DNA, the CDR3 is TGCGCCAGCAGCGATCCCCGAGGACAGGGCACTGAAGCTTTCTTT. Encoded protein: CASSDPRGQGTEAFF. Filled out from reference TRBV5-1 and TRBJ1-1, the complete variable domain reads KAGVTQTPRYLIKTRGQQVTLSCSPISGHRSVSWYQQTPGQGLQFLFEYFSETQRNKGNFPGRFSGRQFSNSRSEMNVSTLELGDSALYLCASSDPRGQGTEAFFGQGTRLTVV.